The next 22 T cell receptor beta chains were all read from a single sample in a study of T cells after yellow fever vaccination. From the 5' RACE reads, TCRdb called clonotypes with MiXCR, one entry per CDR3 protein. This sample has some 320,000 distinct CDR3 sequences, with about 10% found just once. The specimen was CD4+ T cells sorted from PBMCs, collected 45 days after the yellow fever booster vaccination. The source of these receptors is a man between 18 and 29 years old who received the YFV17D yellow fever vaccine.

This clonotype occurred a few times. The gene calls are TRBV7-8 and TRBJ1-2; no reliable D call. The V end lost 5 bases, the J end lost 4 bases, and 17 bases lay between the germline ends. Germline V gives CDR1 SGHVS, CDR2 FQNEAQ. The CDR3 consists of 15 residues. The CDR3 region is CASSPQRTPGYGYTF. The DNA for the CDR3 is TGTGCCAGCAGCCCCCAGAGGACCCCTGGCTATGGCTACACCTTC.

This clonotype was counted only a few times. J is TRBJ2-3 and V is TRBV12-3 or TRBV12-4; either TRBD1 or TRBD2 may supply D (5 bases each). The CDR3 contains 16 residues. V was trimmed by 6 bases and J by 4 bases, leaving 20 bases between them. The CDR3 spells CASRRALGPRADTQYF. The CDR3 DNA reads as TGTGCCAGCAGACGCGCCTTGGGACCCCGGGCAGATACGCAGTATTTT.

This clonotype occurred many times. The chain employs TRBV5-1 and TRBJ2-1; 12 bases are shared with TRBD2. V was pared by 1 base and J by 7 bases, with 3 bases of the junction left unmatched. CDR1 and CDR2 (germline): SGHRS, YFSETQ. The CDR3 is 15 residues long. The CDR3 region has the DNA TGCGCCAGCAGCTTGTTGCTAGCGGGGGGGAATGAGCAGTTCTTC. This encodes CASSLLLAGGNEQFF. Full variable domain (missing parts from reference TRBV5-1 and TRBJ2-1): KAGVTQTPRYLIKTRGQQVTLSCSPISGHRSVSWYQQTPGQGLQFLFEYFSETQRNKGNFPGRFSGRQFSNSRSEMNVSTLELGDSALYLCASSLLLAGGNEQFFGPGTRLTVL.

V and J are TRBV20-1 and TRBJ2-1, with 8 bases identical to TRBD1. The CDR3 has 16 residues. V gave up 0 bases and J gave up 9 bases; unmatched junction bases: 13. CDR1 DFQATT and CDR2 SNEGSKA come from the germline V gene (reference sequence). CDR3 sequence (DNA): TGCAGTGCTAGAGATTCCGCCAGGGGGCCATACGGTGAGCAGTTCTTC. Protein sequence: CSARDSARGPYGEQFF.

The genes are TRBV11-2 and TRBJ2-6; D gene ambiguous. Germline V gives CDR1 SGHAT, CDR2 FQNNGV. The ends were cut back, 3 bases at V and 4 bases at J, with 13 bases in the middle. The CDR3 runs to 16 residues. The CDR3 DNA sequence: TGTGCCAGCAGCTTTAGGTCCTACTCGGGGGCCAACGTCCTGACTTTC. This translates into CASSFRSYSGANVLTF. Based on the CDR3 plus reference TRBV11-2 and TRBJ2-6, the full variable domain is EAGVAQSPRYKIIEKRQSVAFWCNPISGHATLYWYQQILGQGPKLLIQFQNNGVVDDSQLPKDRFSAERLKGVDSTLKIQPAKLEDSAVYLCASSFRSYSGANVLTFGAGSRLTVL.

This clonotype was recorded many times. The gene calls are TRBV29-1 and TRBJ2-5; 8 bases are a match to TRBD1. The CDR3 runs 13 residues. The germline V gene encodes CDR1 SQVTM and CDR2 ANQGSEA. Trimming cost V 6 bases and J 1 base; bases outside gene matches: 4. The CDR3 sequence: CSVGTGPQETQYF. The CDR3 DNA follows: TGCAGCGTGGGGACAGGCCCCCAAGAGACCCAGTACTTC.

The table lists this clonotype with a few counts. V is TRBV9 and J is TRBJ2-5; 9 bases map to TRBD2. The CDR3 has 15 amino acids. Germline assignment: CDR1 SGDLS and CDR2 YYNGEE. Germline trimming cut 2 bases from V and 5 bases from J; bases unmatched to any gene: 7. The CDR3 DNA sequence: TGTGCCAGCAGCGTCAGCGGGGGGCTCCATGAGACCCAGTACTTC. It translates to CASSVSGGLHETQYF.

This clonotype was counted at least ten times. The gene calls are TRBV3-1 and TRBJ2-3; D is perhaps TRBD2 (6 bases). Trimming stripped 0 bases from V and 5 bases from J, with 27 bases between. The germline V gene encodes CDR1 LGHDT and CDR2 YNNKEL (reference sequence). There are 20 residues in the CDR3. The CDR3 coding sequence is TGTGCCAGCAGCCAAGATCTCCGAATCTCTCCGGGGCGGGGCAGAGATACGCAGTATTTT. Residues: CASSQDLRISPGRGRDTQYF.

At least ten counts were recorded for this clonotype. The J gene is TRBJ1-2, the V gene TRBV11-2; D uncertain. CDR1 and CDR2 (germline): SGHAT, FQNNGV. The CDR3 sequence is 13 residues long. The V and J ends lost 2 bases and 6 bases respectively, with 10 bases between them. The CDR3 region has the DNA TGTGCCAGCAGCTTATATGGGGTCGATGGCTACACCTTC. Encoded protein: CASSLYGVDGYTF.

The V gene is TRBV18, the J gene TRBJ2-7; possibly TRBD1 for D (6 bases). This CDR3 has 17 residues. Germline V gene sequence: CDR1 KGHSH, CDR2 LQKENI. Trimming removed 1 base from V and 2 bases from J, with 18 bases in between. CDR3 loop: CASSPQIAGERAYEQYF. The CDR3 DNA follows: TGTGCCAGCTCACCACAGATAGCAGGGGAAAGGGCCTACGAGCAGTACTTC.

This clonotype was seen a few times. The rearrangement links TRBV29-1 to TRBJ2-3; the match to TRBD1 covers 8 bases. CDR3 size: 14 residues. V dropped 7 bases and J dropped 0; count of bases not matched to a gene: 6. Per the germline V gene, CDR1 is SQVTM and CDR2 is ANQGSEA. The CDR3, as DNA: TGCAGCGCAAGACAGGGGAGGAGCACAGATACGCAGTATTTT. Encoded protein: CSARQGRSTDTQYF.

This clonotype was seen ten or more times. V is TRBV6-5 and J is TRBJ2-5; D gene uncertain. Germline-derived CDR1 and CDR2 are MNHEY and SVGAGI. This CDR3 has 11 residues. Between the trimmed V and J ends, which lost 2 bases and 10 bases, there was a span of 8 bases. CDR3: CASSYLTVQYF. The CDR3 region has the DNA TGTGCCAGCAGTTACCTTACGGTCCAGTACTTC.

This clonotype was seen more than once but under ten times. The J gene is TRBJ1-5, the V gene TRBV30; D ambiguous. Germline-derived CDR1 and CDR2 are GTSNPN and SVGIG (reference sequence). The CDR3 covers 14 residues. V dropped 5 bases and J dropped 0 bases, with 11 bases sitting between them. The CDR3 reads CAWGRGISNQPQHF. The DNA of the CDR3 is TGTGCCTGGGGGAGAGGGATTAGCAATCAGCCCCAGCATTTT.

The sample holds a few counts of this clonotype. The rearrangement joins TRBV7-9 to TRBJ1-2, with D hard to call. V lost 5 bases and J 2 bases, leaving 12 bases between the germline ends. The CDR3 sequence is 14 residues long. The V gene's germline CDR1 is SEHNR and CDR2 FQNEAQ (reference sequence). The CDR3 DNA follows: TGTGCCAGCAGCGACCCCGGGAGGAACTATGGCTACACCTTC. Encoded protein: CASSDPGRNYGYTF.

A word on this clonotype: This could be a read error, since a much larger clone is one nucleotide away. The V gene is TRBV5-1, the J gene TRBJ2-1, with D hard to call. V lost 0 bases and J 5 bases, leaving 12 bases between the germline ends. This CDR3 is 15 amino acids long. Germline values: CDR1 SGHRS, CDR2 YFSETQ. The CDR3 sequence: CASSLAPVGNNEQFF. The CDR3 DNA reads TGCGCCAGCAGCTTGGCCCCAGTAGGGAACAATGAGCAGTTCTTC.

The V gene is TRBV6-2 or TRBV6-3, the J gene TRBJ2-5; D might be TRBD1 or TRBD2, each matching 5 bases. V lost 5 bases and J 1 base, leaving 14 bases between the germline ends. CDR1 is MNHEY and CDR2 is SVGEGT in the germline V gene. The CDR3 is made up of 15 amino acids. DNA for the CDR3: TGTGCCAGCAGTACACCCGGGACGAGCCAAGAGACCCAGTACTTC. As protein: CASSTPGTSQETQYF.

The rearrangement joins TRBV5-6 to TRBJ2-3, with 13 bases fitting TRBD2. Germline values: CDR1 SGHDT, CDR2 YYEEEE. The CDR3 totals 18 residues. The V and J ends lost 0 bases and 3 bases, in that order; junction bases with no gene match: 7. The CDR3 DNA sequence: TGTGCCAGCAGCTTGGAGAGACTAGCGGGGGGCTTGACAGATACGCAGTATTTT. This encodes CASSLERLAGGLTDTQYF.

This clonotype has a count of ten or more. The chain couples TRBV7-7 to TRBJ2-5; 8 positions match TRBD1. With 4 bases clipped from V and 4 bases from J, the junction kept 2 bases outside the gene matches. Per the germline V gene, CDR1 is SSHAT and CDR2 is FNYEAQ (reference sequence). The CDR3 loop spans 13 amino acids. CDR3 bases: TGTGCCAGCAGCTCTGACAGGGGAGAGACCCAGTACTTC. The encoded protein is CASSSDRGETQYF.

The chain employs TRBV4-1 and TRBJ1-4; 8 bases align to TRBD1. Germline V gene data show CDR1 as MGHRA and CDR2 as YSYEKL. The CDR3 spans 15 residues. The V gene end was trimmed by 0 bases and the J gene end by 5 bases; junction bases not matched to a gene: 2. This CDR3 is CASSQDRGRNEKLFF. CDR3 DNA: TGCGCCAGCAGCCAAGACAGGGGGCGAAATGAAAAACTGTTTTTT.

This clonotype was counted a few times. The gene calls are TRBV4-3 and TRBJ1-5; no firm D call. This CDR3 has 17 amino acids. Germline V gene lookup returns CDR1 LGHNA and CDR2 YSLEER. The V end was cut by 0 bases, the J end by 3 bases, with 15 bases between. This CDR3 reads CASSQESAGGNNQPQHF. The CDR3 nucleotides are TGCGCCAGCAGCCAAGAGTCGGCAGGCGGTAACAATCAGCCCCAGCATTTT.

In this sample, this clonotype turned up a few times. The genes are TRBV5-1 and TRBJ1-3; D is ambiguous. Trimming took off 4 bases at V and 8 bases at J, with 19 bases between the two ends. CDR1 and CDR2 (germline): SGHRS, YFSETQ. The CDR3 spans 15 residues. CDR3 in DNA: TGCGCCAGCAGCGAAGTAGGCCAGGCCTGGGACACCATATATTTT. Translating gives CASSEVGQAWDTIYF.

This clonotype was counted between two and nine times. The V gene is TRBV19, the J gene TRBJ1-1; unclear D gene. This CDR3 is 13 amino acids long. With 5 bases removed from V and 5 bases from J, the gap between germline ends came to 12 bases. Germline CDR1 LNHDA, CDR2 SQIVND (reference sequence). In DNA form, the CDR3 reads TGTGCCAGTAGTGTGCGGGGAGAGACTGAAGCTTTCTTT. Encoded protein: CASSVRGETEAFF.